Reported below is one T cell receptor (beta chain). Its antigen is unknown. V was clipped by 2 bases and J by 6 bases; unmatched bases: 12. Germline CDR1 reads SGHNT; CDR2 reads YYREEE (reference sequence). CDR3 length: 17 residues. The data derive from a study of cytotoxic CD8 clonotypes in ibrutinib-treated CLL. The study's findings and limits: Age-matched healthy donor levels were exceeded by baseline clonality, which tracked circulating CD8+ T-cell counts. Among the clonotypes, public ones were uncommon and contracted or held stable on treatment.

Clones were read by immunoSEQ multiplex PCR, and TCRdb kept only the in-frame ones, dropping some. The sample yields fewer than 400,000 clones, roughly 71% seen once. The clonotype was recovered from a human donor with chronic lymphocytic leukemia. The rearrangement uses TRBV5-4 and TRBJ2-1, with TRBD2 identical over 9 bases. The sample here was PBMCs, taken after 36 months of ibrutinib treatment. CDR3 coding DNA: TGTGCCAGCAGCTTCTTGTTGCGGCGGGAGGGGTTCAATGAGCAGTTCTTC. As protein: CASSFLLRREGFNEQFF.